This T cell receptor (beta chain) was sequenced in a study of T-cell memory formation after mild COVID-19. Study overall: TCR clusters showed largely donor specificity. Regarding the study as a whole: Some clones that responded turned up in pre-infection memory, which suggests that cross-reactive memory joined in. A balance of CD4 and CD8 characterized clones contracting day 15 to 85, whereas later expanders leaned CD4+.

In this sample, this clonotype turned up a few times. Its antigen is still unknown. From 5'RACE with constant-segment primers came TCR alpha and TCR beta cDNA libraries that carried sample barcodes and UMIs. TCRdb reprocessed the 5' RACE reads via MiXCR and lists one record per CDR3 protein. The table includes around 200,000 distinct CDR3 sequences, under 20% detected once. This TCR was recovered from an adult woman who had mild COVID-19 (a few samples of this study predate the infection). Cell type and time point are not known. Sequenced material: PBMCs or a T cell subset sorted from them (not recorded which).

In DNA form, the CDR3 reads TGCAGTGCTATTACAGGGGGCTCAGATACGCAGTATTTT. Protein: CSAITGGSDTQYF. V usage is TRBV20-1 and J usage is TRBJ2-3; TRBD1 matches at 9 bases. The trim removed 4 bases at V and 4 bases at J, leaving 3 bases unmatched. Germline CDR1 DFQATT, CDR2 SNEGSKA (reference sequence). The CDR3 sequence is 13 residues long.